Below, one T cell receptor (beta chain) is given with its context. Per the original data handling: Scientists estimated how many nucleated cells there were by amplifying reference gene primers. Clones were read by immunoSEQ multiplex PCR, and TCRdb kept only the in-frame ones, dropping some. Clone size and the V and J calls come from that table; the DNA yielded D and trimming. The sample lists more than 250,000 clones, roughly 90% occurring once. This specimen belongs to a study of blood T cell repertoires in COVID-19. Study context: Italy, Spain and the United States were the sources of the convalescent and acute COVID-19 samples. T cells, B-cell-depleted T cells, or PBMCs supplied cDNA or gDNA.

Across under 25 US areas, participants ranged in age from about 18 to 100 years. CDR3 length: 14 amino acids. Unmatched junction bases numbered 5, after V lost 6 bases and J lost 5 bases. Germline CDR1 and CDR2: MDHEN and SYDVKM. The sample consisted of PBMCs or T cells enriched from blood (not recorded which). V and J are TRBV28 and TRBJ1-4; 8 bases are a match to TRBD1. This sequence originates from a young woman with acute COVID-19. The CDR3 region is CASRMTGVNEKLFF. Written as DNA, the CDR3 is TGTGCCAGCAGAATGACAGGGGTAAATGAAAAACTGTTTTTT. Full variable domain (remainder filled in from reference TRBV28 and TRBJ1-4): DVKVTQSSRYLVKRTGEKVFLECVQDMDHENMFWYRQDPGLGLRLIYFSYDVKMKEKGDIPEGYSVSREKKERFSLILESASTNQTSMYLCASRMTGVNEKLFFGSGTQLSVL.